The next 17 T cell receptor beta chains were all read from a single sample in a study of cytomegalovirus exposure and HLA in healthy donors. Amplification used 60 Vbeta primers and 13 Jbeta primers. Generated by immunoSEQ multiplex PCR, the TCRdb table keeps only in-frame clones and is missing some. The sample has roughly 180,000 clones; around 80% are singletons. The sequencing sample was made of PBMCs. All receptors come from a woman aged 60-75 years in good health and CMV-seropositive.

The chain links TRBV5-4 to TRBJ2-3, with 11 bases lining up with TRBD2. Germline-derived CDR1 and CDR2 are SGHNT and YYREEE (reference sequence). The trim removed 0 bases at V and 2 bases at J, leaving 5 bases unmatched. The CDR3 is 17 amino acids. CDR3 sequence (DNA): TGTGCCAGCAGCTTGGCTTTAGCGGGGGGGTACACAGATACGCAGTATTTT. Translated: CASSLALAGGYTDTQYF.

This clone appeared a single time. Here the CDR3 DNA reads TGTGCCAGCAGACGGGACATAAGCTCCTACAATGAGCAGTTCTTC. This encodes CASRRDISSYNEQFF. This chain connects TRBV28 to TRBJ2-1, with a possible D match to TRBD1 (6 bases). V was pared by 6 bases and J by 0 bases, with 12 bases between. The CDR3 sequence is 15 residues long. Germline CDR1 MDHEN, CDR2 SYDVKM.

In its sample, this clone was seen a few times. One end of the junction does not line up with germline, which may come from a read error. In DNA, the CDR3 is TGTGCCAGCAGTTCCAACCCAACTAGCGGGGGCCGGAAATTC. Translated: CASSSNPTSGGRKF. V and J are TRBV28 and TRBJ2-4; TRBD2 agrees at 11 bases. The CDR3 has 14 amino acids. Germline V gives CDR1 MDHEN, CDR2 SYDVKM.

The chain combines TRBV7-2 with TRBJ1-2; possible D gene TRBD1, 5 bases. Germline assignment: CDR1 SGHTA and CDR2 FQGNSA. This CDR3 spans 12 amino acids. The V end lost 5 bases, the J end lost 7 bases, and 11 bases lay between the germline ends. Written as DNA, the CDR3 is TGTGCCAGCAGCGGCCGGACAAGTGGCTACACCTTC. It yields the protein CASSGRTSGYTF.

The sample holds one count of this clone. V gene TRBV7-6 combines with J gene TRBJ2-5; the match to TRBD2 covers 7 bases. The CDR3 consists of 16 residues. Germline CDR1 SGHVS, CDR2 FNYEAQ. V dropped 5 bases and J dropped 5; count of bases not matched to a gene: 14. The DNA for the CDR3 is TGTGCCAGCAGCCCACCTTGGGCGGGGGTATACGAGACCCAGTACTTC. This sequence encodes CASSPPWAGVYETQYF.

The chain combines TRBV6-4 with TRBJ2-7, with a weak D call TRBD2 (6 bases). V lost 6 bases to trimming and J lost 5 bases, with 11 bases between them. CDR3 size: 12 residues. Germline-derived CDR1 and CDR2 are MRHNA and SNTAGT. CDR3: CASRGGIDEQYF. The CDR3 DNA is TGTGCCAGCAGGGGGGGAATTGACGAGCAGTACTTC.

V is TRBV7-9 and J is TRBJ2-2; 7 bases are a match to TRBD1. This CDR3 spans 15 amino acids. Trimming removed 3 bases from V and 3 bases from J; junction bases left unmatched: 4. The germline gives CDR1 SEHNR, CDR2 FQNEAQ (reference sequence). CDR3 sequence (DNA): TGTGCCAGCAGCTTCGGGGACAGATACACCGGGGAGCTGTTTTTT. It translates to CASSFGDRYTGELFF.

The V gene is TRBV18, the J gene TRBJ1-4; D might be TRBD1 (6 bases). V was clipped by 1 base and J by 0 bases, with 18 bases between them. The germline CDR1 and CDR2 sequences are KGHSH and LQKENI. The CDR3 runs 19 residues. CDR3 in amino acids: CASSPLFVQGLTTNEKLFF. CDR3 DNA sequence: TGTGCCAGCTCACCACTTTTTGTACAGGGTTTAACAACTAATGAAAAACTGTTTTTT.

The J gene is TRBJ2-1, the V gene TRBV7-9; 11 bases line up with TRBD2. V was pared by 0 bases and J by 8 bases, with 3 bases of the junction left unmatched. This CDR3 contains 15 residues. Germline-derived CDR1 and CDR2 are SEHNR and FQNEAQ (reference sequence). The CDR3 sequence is CASSLALAGVDEQFF. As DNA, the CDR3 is TGTGCCAGCAGCTTAGCACTAGCGGGGGTGGATGAGCAGTTCTTC. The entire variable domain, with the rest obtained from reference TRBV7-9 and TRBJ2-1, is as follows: DTGVSQNPRHKITKRGQNVTFRCDPISEHNRLYWYRQTLGQGPEFLTYFQNEAQLEKSRLLSDRFSAERPKGSFSTLEIQRTEQGDSAMYLCASSLALAGVDEQFFGPGTRLTVL.

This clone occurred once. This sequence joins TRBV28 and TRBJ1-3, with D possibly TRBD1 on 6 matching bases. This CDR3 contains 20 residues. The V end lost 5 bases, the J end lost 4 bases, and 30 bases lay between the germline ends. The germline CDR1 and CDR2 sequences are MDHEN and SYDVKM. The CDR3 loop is CASSPPGQGSWMGAGNTIYF. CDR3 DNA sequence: TGTGCCAGCAGTCCCCCCGGGCAGGGATCGTGGATGGGGGCCGGAAACACCATATATTTT.

The CDR3: CSASGGVGNIQYF. CDR3 nucleotides: TGCAGCGCCTCGGGGGGGGTGGGAAACATTCAGTACTTC. The chain carries TRBV29-1 and TRBJ2-4; 8 bases are shared with TRBD2. Germline assignment: CDR1 SQVTM and CDR2 ANQGSEA. J was trimmed by 6 bases and V by 7 bases; bases with no gene match: 8. The length of the CDR3 is 13 residues.

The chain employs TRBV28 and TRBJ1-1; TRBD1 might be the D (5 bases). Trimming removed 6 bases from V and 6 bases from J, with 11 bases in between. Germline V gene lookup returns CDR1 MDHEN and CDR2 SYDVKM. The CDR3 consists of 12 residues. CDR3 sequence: CASRQGYAEAFF. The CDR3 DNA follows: TGTGCCAGCAGGCAGGGTTACGCTGAAGCTTTCTTT.

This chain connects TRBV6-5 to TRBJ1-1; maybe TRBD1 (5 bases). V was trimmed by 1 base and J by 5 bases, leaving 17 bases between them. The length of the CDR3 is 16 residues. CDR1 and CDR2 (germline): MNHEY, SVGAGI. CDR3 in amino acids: CASSYLLTNRGTEAFF. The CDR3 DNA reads TGTGCCAGCAGTTACTTGTTAACAAACCGGGGGACTGAAGCTTTCTTT.

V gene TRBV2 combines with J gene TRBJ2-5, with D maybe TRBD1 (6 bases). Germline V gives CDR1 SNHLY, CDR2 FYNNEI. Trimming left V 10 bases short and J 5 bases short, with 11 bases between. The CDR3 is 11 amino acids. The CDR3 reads CATRQVETQYF. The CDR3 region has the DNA TGTGCCACCAGACAGGTTGAGACCCAGTACTTC.

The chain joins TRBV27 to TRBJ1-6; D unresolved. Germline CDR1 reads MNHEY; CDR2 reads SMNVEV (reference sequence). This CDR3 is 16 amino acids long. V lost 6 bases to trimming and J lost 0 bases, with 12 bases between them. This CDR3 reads CASSQRGSSYNSPLHF. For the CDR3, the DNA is TGTGCCAGCAGCCAAAGAGGGAGCTCCTATAATTCACCCCTCCACTTT.

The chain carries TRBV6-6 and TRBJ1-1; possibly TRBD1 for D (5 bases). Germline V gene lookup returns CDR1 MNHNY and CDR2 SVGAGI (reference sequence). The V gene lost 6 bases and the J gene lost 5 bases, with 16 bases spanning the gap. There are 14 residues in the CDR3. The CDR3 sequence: CASSRKMGGTEAFF. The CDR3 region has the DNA TGTGCCAGCAGCCGCAAAATGGGGGGAACTGAAGCTTTCTTT.

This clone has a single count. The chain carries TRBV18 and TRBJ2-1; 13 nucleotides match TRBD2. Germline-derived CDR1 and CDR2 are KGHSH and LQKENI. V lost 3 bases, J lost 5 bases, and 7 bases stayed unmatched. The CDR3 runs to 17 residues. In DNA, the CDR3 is TGTGCCAGCTCACCGACACTAGCGGGAGGGAAAAACAATGAGCAGTTCTTC. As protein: CASSPTLAGGKNNEQFF.